This T cell receptor beta chain was sequenced for a study of siplizumab effects on memory and regulatory T cells. Per sample, about 10^5 TCR templates underwent assay. Clones were read by immunoSEQ multiplex PCR, and TCRdb kept only the in-frame ones, dropping some. This sample has around 95,000 clones, with about 91% found just once. To note about this clone: Its antigen remains unknown.

Broader study findings: Unstimulated subset assignment was obtained for only a minor fraction of alloreactive clones. Confirmation that proliferating Tregs from siplizumab cultures had suppressive function was not obtained. Among sequences traceable to unstimulated CD4+ memory cells, alloreactive ones were significantly reduced by siplizumab.

Trimming at V came to 6 bases and at J to 3 bases, leaving 11 bases not matched to a gene. This CDR3 contains 16 residues. Germline CDR1 SNHLY, CDR2 FYNNEI. The sequence came from a human donor in good health. J is TRBJ2-1 and V is TRBV2, with 7 nucleotides matching TRBD2. Material for sequencing was CD4+ T cells sorted from blood. The CDR3 bases are TGTGCCAGCAGGGAGAGTTTAGCGGGTTTCTACAATGAGCAGTTCTTC. It yields the protein CASRESLAGFYNEQFF.